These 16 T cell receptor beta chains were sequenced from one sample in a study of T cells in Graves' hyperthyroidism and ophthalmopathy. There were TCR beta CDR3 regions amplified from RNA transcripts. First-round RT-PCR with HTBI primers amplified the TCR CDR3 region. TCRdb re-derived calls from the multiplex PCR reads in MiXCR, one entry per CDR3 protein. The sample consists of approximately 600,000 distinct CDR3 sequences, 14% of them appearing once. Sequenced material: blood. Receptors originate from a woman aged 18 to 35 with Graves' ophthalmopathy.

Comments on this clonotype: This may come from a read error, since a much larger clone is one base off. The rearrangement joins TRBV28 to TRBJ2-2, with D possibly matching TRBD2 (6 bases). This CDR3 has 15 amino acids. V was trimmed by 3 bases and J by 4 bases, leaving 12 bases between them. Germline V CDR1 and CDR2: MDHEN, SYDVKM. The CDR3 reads CASSFSGGTTGELFF. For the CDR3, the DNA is TGTGCCAGCAGTTTCTCTGGCGGGACCACCGGGGAGCTGTTTTTT.

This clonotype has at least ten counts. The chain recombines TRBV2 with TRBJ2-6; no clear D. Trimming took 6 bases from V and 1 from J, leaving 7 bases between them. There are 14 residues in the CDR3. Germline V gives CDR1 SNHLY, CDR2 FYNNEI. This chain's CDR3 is CASRGHSGANVLTF. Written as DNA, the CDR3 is TGTGCCAGCAGGGGTCATTCTGGGGCCAACGTCCTGACTTTC.

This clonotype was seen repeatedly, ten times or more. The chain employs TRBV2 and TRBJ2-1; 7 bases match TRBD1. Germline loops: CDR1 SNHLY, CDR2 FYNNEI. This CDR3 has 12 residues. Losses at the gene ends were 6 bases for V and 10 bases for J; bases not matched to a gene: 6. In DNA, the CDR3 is TGTGCCAGCAGCGTCAGGGGGAGAGAGCAGTTCTTC. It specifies CASSVRGREQFF.

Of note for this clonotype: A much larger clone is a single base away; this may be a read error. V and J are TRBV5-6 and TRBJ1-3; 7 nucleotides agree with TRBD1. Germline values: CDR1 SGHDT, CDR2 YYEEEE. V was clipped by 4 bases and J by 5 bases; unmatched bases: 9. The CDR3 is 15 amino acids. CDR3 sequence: CASSPDDRARNTIYF. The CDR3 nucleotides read TGTGCCAGCAGCCCCGATGACAGGGCTCGAAACACCATATATTTT.

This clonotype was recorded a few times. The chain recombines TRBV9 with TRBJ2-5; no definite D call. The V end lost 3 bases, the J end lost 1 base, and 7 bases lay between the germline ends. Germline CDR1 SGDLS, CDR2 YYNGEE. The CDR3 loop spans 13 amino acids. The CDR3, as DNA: TGTGCCAGCAGCGAGAACTTCCAAGAGACCCAGTACTTC. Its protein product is CASSENFQETQYF.

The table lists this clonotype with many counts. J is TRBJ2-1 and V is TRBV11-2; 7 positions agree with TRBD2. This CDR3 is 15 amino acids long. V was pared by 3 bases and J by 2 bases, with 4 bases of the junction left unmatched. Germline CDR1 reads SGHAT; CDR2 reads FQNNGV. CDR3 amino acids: CASSFKAGPYNEQFF. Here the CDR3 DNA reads TGTGCCAGCAGCTTCAAAGCGGGGCCCTACAATGAGCAGTTCTTC.

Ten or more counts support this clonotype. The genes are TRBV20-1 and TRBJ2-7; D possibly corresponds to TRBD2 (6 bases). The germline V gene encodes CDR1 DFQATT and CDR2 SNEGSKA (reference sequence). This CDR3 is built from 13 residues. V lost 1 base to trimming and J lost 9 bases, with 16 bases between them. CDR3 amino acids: CSARVFRRAAQYF. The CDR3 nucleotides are TGCAGTGCTAGAGTGTTCCGGAGGGCCGCGCAGTACTTC.

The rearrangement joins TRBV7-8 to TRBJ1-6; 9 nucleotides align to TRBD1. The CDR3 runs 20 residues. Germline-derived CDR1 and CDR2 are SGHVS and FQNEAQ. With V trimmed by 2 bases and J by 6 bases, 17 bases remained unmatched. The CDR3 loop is CASSLRSRGTGPWINSPLHF. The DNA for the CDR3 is TGTGCCAGCAGCTTAAGATCTCGGGGGACAGGGCCCTGGATTAATTCACCCCTCCACTTT.

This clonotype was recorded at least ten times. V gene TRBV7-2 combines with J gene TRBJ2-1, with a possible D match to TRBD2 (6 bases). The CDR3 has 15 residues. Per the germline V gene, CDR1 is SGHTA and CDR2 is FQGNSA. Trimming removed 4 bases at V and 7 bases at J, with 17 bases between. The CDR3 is CASSSRPSSGNEQFF. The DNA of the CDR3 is TGTGCCAGCAGCTCCCGGCCGTCGAGCGGGAATGAGCAGTTCTTC. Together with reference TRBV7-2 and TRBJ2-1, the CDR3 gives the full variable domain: GAGVSQSPSNKVTEKGKDVELRCDPISGHTALYWYRQSLGQGLEFLIYFQGNSAPDKSGLPSDRFSAERTGGSVSTLTIQRTQQEDSAVYLCASSSRPSSGNEQFFGPGTRLTVL.

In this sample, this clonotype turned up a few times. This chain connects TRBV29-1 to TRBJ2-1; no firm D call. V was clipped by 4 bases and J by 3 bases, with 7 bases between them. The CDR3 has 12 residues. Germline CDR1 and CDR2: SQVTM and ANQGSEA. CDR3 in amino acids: CSVVRIYNEQFF. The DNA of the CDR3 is TGCAGCGTTGTGCGGATCTACAATGAGCAGTTCTTC.

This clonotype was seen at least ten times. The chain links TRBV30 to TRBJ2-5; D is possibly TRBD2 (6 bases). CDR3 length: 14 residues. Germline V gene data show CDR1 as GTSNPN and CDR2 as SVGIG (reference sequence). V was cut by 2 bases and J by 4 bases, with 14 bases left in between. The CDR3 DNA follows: TGTGCCTGGAGTACGGGGCAGGGAGGAGAGACCCAGTACTTC. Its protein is CAWSTGQGGETQYF.

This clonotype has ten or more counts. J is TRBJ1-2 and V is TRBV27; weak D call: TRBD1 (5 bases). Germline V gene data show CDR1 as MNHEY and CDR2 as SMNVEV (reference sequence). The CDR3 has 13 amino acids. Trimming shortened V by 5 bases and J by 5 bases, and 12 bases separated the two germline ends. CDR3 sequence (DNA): TGTGCCAGCAGTCCCCTCGGGACTTATGGCTACACCTTC. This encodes CASSPLGTYGYTF.

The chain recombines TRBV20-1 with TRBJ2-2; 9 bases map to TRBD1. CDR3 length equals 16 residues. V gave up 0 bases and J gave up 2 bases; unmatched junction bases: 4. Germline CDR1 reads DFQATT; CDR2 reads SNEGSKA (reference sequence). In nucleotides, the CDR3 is TGCAGTGCTAGAGACCCGGGACAGGGCAACACCGGGGAGCTGTTTTTT. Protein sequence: CSARDPGQGNTGELFF.

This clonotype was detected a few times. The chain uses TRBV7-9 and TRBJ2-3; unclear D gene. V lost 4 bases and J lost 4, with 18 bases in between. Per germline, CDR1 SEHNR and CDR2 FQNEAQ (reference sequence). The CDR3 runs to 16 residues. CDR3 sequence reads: CASSSGRTRVADTQYF. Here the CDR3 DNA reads TGTGCCAGCAGCTCCGGCAGGACCCGAGTTGCAGATACGCAGTATTTT.

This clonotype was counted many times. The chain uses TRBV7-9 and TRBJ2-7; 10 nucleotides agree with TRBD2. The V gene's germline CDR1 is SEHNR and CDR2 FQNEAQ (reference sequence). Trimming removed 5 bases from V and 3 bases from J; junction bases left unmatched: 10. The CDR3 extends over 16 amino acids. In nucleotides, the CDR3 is TGTGCCAGCAGCCCGCCCTCGGGACTAGCGCGCTACGAGCAGTACTTC. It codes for CASSPPSGLARYEQYF.

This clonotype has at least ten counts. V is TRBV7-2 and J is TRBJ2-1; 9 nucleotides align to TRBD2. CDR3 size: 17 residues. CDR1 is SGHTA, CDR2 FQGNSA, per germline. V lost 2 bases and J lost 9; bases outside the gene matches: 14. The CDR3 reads CASSLMLAGGPFGEQFF. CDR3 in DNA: TGTGCCAGCAGCTTAATGTTGGCGGGAGGGCCCTTCGGTGAGCAGTTCTTC. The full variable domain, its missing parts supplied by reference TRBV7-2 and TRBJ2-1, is GAGVSQSPSNKVTEKGKDVELRCDPISGHTALYWYRQSLGQGLEFLIYFQGNSAPDKSGLPSDRFSAERTGGSVSTLTIQRTQQEDSAVYLCASSLMLAGGPFGEQFFGPGTRLTVL.